One and the same sample provided the 13 T cell receptor beta chains below, sequenced in a study of blood T cell repertoires in COVID-19. Libraries were prepared by immunoSEQ multiplex PCR; TCRdb keeps only in-frame clonotypes and omits some of them. The sample consists of around 310,000 clones, over 85% of them appearing once. The sequencing input was PBMCs or T cells enriched from blood (not recorded which). The receptors here all came from a woman aged 25-40 years who had recovered from COVID-19.

The rearrangement uses TRBV5-4 and TRBJ2-3, with D possibly matching TRBD2 (6 bases). Germline V gene lookup returns CDR1 SGHNT and CDR2 YYREEE (reference sequence). The V end lost 2 bases, the J end lost 6 bases, and 13 bases lay between the germline ends. This CDR3 comprises 14 residues. DNA of the CDR3: TGTGCCAGCAGCTTTGGCGGGGTGGGGGATACGCAGTATTTT. Translation gives CASSFGGVGDTQYF.

The rearrangement uses TRBV6-6 and TRBJ2-3, with TRBD1 as a possible D gene (6 bases). Germline CDR1 and CDR2: MNHNY and SVGAGI (reference sequence). Deletions cut 6 bases from V and 2 bases from J, with 24 bases between. This CDR3 is 18 amino acids long. Here the CDR3 reads CASSRSAFGQQLTDTQYF. Here the CDR3 DNA reads TGTGCCAGCAGCCGATCGGCCTTCGGACAGCAACTCACAGATACGCAGTATTTT.

The CDR3 DNA sequence: TGCGCCAGCAGCTTGGGGCTAGCGGGATTGACCGGGGAGCTGTTTTTT. It encodes CASSLGLAGLTGELFF. This chain links TRBV5-1 with TRBJ2-2; 9 nucleotides line up with TRBD2. CDR3 size: 16 residues. V gave up 0 bases and J gave up 5 bases; unmatched junction bases: 5. Germline V gives CDR1 SGHRS, CDR2 YFSETQ.

The chain joins TRBV29-1 to TRBJ2-7, with TRBD2 as a possible D gene (6 bases). CDR3 size: 12 residues. In germline, CDR1 is SQVTM, CDR2 ANQGSEA. V was cut by 7 bases and J by 2 bases, with 12 bases left in between. The CDR3 here is CSAGTVAYEQYF. The DNA of the CDR3 is TGCAGCGCAGGGACTGTCGCCTACGAGCAGTACTTC.

CDR3 DNA: TGCAGCCTACGCCTGCTAGGTGAGCAGTTCTTC. Encoded protein: CSLRLLGEQFF. This rearrangement joins TRBV29-1 to TRBJ2-1; no clear D. CDR1 is SQVTM, CDR2 ANQGSEA, per germline. Between the trimmed V and J ends, which lost 8 bases and 9 bases, there was a span of 14 bases. This CDR3 region has 11 residues.

V is TRBV3-1 (or the pseudogene TRBV3-2) and J is TRBJ2-7, with TRBD2 matching over 8 bases. The length of the CDR3 is 15 residues. Germline loops: CDR1 LGHDT, CDR2 YNNKEL (reference sequence). V shed 1 base and J 4 bases; nucleotides not matched to a gene: 6. The CDR3 DNA reads as TGTGCCAGCAGCCAAGCGAGCGGGAGAAGATACGAGCAGTACTTC. It translates to CASSQASGRRYEQYF.

CDR3 in amino acids: CASSPTGGSGMGENEQYF. Written as DNA, the CDR3 is TGTGCCAGCAGCCCGACAGGGGGGAGCGGGATGGGAGAAAACGAGCAGTACTTC. The chain links TRBV7-9 to TRBJ2-7; TRBD1 aligns across 9 bases. Losses at the gene ends were 5 bases for V and 5 bases for J; bases not matched to a gene: 19. Germline loops: CDR1 SEHNR, CDR2 FQNEAQ (reference sequence). The CDR3 runs to 18 residues.

V usage is TRBV6-2 or TRBV6-3 and J usage is TRBJ1-2, with a possible D match to TRBD1 (6 bases). Per the germline V gene, CDR1 is MNHEY and CDR2 is SVGEGT. The CDR3 is made up of 12 amino acids. Trimming cost V 5 bases and J 2 bases, with 6 bases left between them. CDR3 sequence (DNA): TGTGCCAGCAGTACAGGGAACTATGGCTACACCTTC. Protein: CASSTGNYGYTF.

The chain links TRBV9 to TRBJ2-5; TRBD1 matches at 7 bases. Germline CDR1 reads SGDLS; CDR2 reads YYNGEE. V was pared by 3 bases and J by 2 bases, with 1 base of the junction left unmatched. CDR3 length: 13 residues. The CDR3 loop is CASSGDRQETQYF. DNA of the CDR3: TGTGCCAGCAGCGGGGACAGACAAGAGACCCAGTACTTC.

V gene TRBV4-3 combines with J gene TRBJ2-3; a weak D match, TRBD2 (6 bases). Trimming left V 0 bases short and J 6 bases short, with 13 bases between. Germline values: CDR1 LGHNA, CDR2 YSLEER. The CDR3 totals 15 residues. DNA for the CDR3: TGCGCCAGCAGCCAAGAGGGGAGGTTTTGGGATACGCAGTATTTT. This codes for CASSQEGRFWDTQYF.

The rearrangement links TRBV7-9 to TRBJ1-4; 8 positions match TRBD1. Germline V gene sequence: CDR1 SEHNR, CDR2 FQNEAQ (reference sequence). The CDR3 covers 16 residues. Trimming took 1 base from V and 2 from J; bases not matched to a gene: 3. The CDR3 region is CASSLGTGPTNEKLFF. CDR3 nucleotides: TGTGCCAGCAGCTTAGGGACAGGGCCGACTAATGAAAAACTGTTTTTT.

The gene calls are TRBV7-6 and TRBJ2-1; a possible D gene is TRBD2 (7 bases). The V and J ends lost 5 bases and 3 bases respectively, with 17 bases between them. CDR3 length equals 16 residues. Looked up from germline, CDR1 is SGHVS and CDR2 is FNYEAQ. The CDR3 loop reads CASSPREGQLYNEQFF. The CDR3 DNA is TGTGCCAGCAGCCCTAGGGAGGGACAACTCTACAATGAGCAGTTCTTC. The entire variable domain, with the rest obtained from reference TRBV7-6 and TRBJ2-1, is as follows: GAGVSQSPRYKVTKRGQDVALRCDPISGHVSLYWYRQALGQGPEFLTYFNYEAQQDKSGLPNDRFSAERPEGSISTLTIQRTEQRDSAMYRCASSPREGQLYNEQFFGPGTRLTVL.

The chain links TRBV4-3 to TRBJ2-7; 8 nucleotides align to TRBD2. The CDR3 spans 15 residues. V lost 1 base, J lost 2 bases, and 4 bases stayed unmatched. Germline V gene sequence: CDR1 LGHNA, CDR2 YSLEER. The CDR3 spells CASSQGTSGAYEQYF. Here the CDR3 DNA reads TGCGCCAGCAGCCAAGGAACTAGCGGAGCCTACGAGCAGTACTTC.